Shown below are 26 T cell receptor beta chains from a single sample sequenced in a study of cytomegalovirus exposure and HLA in healthy donors. Both 60 Vbeta primers and 13 Jbeta primers went into the PCR. The table came from immunoSEQ multiplex PCR; TCRdb's copy has only in-frame clones and leaves some out. The table lists tens of thousands of clones, roughly 80% of them singletons, with 3% to 3.5% in the top ten. The sample comprised PBMCs. The receptors stem from a man younger than 45 in good health and CMV-seropositive.

V gene TRBV10-3 combines with J gene TRBJ1-5; D might be TRBD1 (6 bases). The CDR3 loop spans 14 amino acids. Germline V lookup: CDR1 ENHRY, CDR2 SYGVKD. V was shortened by 5 bases and J by 0 bases, with 8 bases between the two germline ends. The CDR3 DNA follows: TGTGCCATCAGTCGACAGGATAGCAATCAGCCCCAGCATTTT. Translating it yields CAISRQDSNQPQHF.

The chain combines TRBV15 with TRBJ2-1; no clear D gene. Per the germline V gene, CDR1 is LNHNV and CDR2 is YYDKDF (reference sequence). This CDR3 region has 14 residues. V lost 0 bases, J lost 6 bases, and 9 bases lay in between. CDR3 region: CATSRDENFNEQFF. The DNA for the CDR3 is TGTGCCACCAGCAGAGATGAGAACTTCAATGAGCAGTTCTTC.

V gene TRBV7-9 combines with J gene TRBJ1-4, with D perhaps TRBD1 (6 bases). Trimming pared 1 base from V and 8 bases from J, leaving 14 bases between. CDR1 SEHNR and CDR2 FQNEAQ come from the germline V gene (reference sequence). The CDR3 sequence is 15 residues long. The CDR3 coding sequence is TGTGCCAGCAGCTTAGGGGGGGGCGTGTCAGAAAAACTGTTTTTT. Its protein product is CASSLGGGVSEKLFF.

This clone showed up just a few times. At one end the junction does not follow the germline gene, possibly because of a read error. The chain recombines TRBV7-9 with TRBJ2-3; 7 bases are shared with TRBD2. Germline CDR1 and CDR2: SEHNR and FQNEAQ (reference sequence). This CDR3 region has 12 residues. CDR3 DNA sequence: TGTTCCAGCGGGGAGGGCACAGATACGCAGTATTTT. Protein sequence: CSSGEGTDTQYF.

This chain uses TRBV19 with TRBJ2-7; TRBD2 matches 10 bases. The CDR3 consists of 15 residues. The V segment lost 3 bases and the J segment 5 bases; nucleotides outside the gene matches: 7. Germline assignment: CDR1 LNHDA and CDR2 SQIVND (reference sequence). This chain's CDR3 is CASSITLAGYHEQYF. The CDR3 DNA sequence: TGTGCCAGTAGTATCACACTAGCGGGATATCACGAGCAGTACTTC.

The sample holds a few counts of this clone. This rearrangement joins TRBV11-3 to TRBJ2-3, with 8 bases matching TRBD1. Looked up from germline, CDR1 is SGHNT and CDR2 is YENEEA. V was clipped by 5 bases and J by 0 bases; unmatched bases: 16. The CDR3 sequence is 19 residues long. CDR3 coding DNA: TGTGCCAGCAGCCTCGGACAGGGCTTTATGGGGCCTAGCACAGATACGCAGTATTTT. Translating gives CASSLGQGFMGPSTDTQYF.

The chain recombines TRBV5-1 with TRBJ2-7; perhaps TRBD1 as D (6 bases). Germline values: CDR1 SGHRS, CDR2 YFSETQ. The CDR3 has 15 amino acids. Trimming cost V 4 bases and J 0 bases, with 14 bases left between them. CDR3 protein: CASSGTGTNSYEQYF. CDR3 nucleotide sequence: TGCGCCAGCAGCGGAACAGGGACGAACTCCTACGAGCAGTACTTC.

V and J are TRBV5-6 and TRBJ1-5; D is ambiguous. The CDR3 covers 14 residues. V was pared by 4 bases and J by 4 bases, with 12 bases between. The germline V gene has CDR1 SGHDT and CDR2 YYEEEE. This chain's CDR3 is CASSRSVLNQPQHF. CDR3 DNA sequence: TGTGCCAGCAGCCGGTCCGTCCTTAATCAGCCCCAGCATTTT.

The chain is built from TRBV2 and TRBJ2-3, with 10 nucleotides matching TRBD2. The CDR3 consists of 16 residues. Per the germline V gene, CDR1 is SNHLY and CDR2 is FYNNEI. J was trimmed by 2 bases and V by 5 bases; bases with no gene match: 7. Here the CDR3 DNA reads TGTGCCAGCAGTAAATTGGGACTAGCGTTCACAGATACGCAGTATTTT. Its protein product is CASSKLGLAFTDTQYF.

This rearrangement joins TRBV27 to TRBJ2-7, with D possibly matching TRBD2 (5 bases). Trimming left V 6 bases short and J 3 bases short, with 15 bases between. CDR1 and CDR2 from the germline V gene are MNHEY and SMNVEV (reference sequence). This CDR3 has 14 amino acids. The DNA for the CDR3 is TGTGCCAGCAGGCGGGCAGATTGGGGCTACGAGCAGTACTTC. Translating gives CASRRADWGYEQYF.

The chain employs TRBV19 and TRBJ2-1, with 10 bases fitting TRBD2. The germline V gene has CDR1 LNHDA and CDR2 SQIVND (reference sequence). The CDR3 sequence is 15 residues long. Trimming cost V 5 bases and J 6 bases; bases outside gene matches: 7. Here the CDR3 DNA reads TGTGCCAGTAGTCATCGGACTAGCGGTCCCAATGAGCAGTTCTTC. The encoded protein is CASSHRTSGPNEQFF. The entire variable domain, with the rest obtained from reference TRBV19 and TRBJ2-1, is as follows: DGGITQSPKYLFRKEGQNVTLSCEQNLNHDAMYWYRQDPGQGLRLIYYSQIVNDFQKGDIAEGYSVSREKKESFPLTVTSAQKNPTAFYLCASSHRTSGPNEQFFGPGTRLTVL.

The chain employs TRBV28 and TRBJ2-1; D may be TRBD2 (6 bases). This CDR3 comprises 14 residues. Trimming took 3 bases from V and 4 from J, leaving 10 bases between them. Germline CDR1 reads MDHEN; CDR2 reads SYDVKM. The CDR3 loop reads CASSFPRGYNEQFF. The DNA of the CDR3 is TGTGCCAGCAGTTTCCCCCGGGGGTACAATGAGCAGTTCTTC.

The chain combines TRBV4-1 with TRBJ1-2; no clear D. The V and J ends lost 4 bases and 4 bases respectively, with 13 bases between them. CDR1 and CDR2 (germline): MGHRA, YSYEKL. The CDR3 length is 14 residues. CDR3 sequence reads: CASSRADHSYGYTF. The DNA of the CDR3 is TGCGCCAGCAGCCGCGCGGATCATAGCTATGGCTACACCTTC.

This clone was seen a single time. The genes are TRBV7-8 and TRBJ2-2; TRBD2 matches 14 bases. CDR1 and CDR2 from the germline V gene are SGHVS and FQNEAQ. The CDR3 runs 18 residues. V gave up 5 bases and J gave up 2 bases; unmatched junction bases: 7. CDR3 sequence: CASSKKGLAGGNTGELFF. CDR3 DNA sequence: TGTGCCAGCAGCAAAAAAGGACTAGCGGGAGGAAACACCGGGGAGCTGTTTTTT.

The chain carries TRBV5-1 and TRBJ2-7; 8 bases match TRBD1. V trimming: 4 bases; J trimming: 1 base; junction bases outside the gene matches: 7. Germline V gene sequence: CDR1 SGHRS, CDR2 YFSETQ. The CDR3 length is 15 residues. This CDR3 is CASSTQGAVSYEQYF. CDR3 DNA: TGCGCCAGCAGCACGCAGGGGGCAGTTTCCTACGAGCAGTACTTC.

Worth noting for this clone: The same CDR3 can be traced to other DNA sequences in this sample. CDR3 amino acids: CASSPPTGNYGYTF. CDR3 DNA: TGTGCCAGCAGCCCCCCAACAGGGAACTATGGCTACACCTTC. V gene TRBV28 combines with J gene TRBJ1-2, with D perhaps matching TRBD1 (6 bases). V shed 6 bases and J shed 2 bases, with 13 bases lying between them. The germline CDR1 and CDR2 sequences are MDHEN and SYDVKM. This CDR3 has 14 residues.

The chain's CDR3 is CASSGQGVGTEAFF. For the CDR3, the DNA is TGCGCCAGCAGCGGACAGGGCGTGGGCACTGAAGCTTTCTTT. This chain joins TRBV5-1 and TRBJ1-1, with 8 bases fitting TRBD1. Germline CDR1 is SGHRS and CDR2 is YFSETQ. With V trimmed by 4 bases and J by 4 bases, 6 bases remained unmatched. The CDR3 extends over 14 amino acids.

In this sample, this clone turned up a few times. The chain carries TRBV28 and TRBJ1-1, with 8 bases lining up with TRBD1. In germline, CDR1 is MDHEN, CDR2 SYDVKM. Germline trimming cut 6 bases from V and 4 bases from J; bases unmatched to any gene: 4. The CDR3 is 13 amino acids. This CDR3 reads CASRTGVTTEAFF. Written as DNA, the CDR3 is TGTGCCAGCAGGACAGGGGTCACCACTGAAGCTTTCTTT.

This clone was detected a few times. The rearrangement uses TRBV7-2 and TRBJ2-1; 8 positions agree with TRBD2. This CDR3 is 15 amino acids long. CDR1 is SGHTA and CDR2 is FQGNSA in the germline V gene. Trimming at V came to 1 base and at J to 8 bases, leaving 7 bases not matched to a gene. In DNA form, the CDR3 reads TGTGCCAGCAGCTTAGTCAACGGGAGGGGCTATGAGCAGTTCTTC. Encoded protein: CASSLVNGRGYEQFF. Drawing the rest from reference TRBV7-2 and TRBJ2-1, the complete variable domain is GAGVSQSPSNKVTEKGKDVELRCDPISGHTALYWYRQSLGQGLEFLIYFQGNSAPDKSGLPSDRFSAERTGGSVSTLTIQRTQQEDSAVYLCASSLVNGRGYEQFFGPGTRLTVL.

This chain joins TRBV10-3 and TRBJ2-2; 7 bases fit TRBD1. The CDR3 spans 14 residues. CDR1 and CDR2 (germline): ENHRY, SYGVKD. Unmatched junction bases numbered 7, after V lost 7 bases and J lost 5 bases. The CDR3 loop reads CAITTGEGTGELFF. CDR3 coding DNA: TGTGCCATCACTACAGGGGAAGGGACCGGGGAGCTGTTTTTT.

CDR3 residues: CASRPTGGSSEAFF. CDR3 sequence (DNA): TGTGCCAGCAGGCCTACAGGGGGAAGCTCTGAAGCTTTCTTT. The chain employs TRBV6-5 and TRBJ1-1; TRBD1 aligns across 8 bases. Germline V gives CDR1 MNHEY, CDR2 SVGAGI. V shed 6 bases and J 6 bases; nucleotides not matched to a gene: 9. This CDR3 has 14 amino acids.

The V call is TRBV10-2, the J call TRBJ1-2, with 9 bases that match TRBD1. V shed 1 base and J 2 bases; nucleotides not matched to a gene: 5. Germline CDR1 WSHSY, CDR2 SAAADI. This CDR3 has 16 amino acids. The DNA for the CDR3 is TGCGCCAGCAGTGAGTTACACAGGGGGCTCAACTATGGCTACACCTTC. It codes for CASSELHRGLNYGYTF.

This sequence joins TRBV28 and TRBJ1-1; 8 positions match TRBD1. The CDR3 has 14 amino acids. The V gene end was trimmed by 6 bases and the J gene end by 1 base; junction bases not matched to a gene: 4. Germline V CDR1 and CDR2: MDHEN, SYDVKM. The CDR3 DNA follows: TGTGCCAGCAGCCCGGGGACAGGGAACACTGAAGCTTTCTTT. This gives the protein CASSPGTGNTEAFF.

The V and J genes are TRBV10-1 and TRBJ1-2, with D tentatively TRBD1 (5 bases). The germline V gene encodes CDR1 WNHNN and CDR2 SYGVQD (reference sequence). The CDR3 has 12 amino acids. Trimming cost V 3 bases and J 7 bases, with 9 bases left between them. The chain's CDR3 is CASSEGAGGYTF. The CDR3 DNA reads as TGCGCCAGCAGTGAAGGGGCCGGTGGCTACACCTTC.

V usage is TRBV2 and J usage is TRBJ2-7; 10 positions agree with TRBD1. V dropped 6 bases and J dropped 2; count of bases not matched to a gene: 4. The CDR3 loop spans 14 amino acids. Germline assignment: CDR1 SNHLY and CDR2 FYNNEI. CDR3 loop: CASREDRGAYEQYF. As DNA, the CDR3 is TGTGCCAGCAGAGAGGACAGGGGGGCCTACGAGCAGTACTTC.

The chain combines TRBV19 with TRBJ1-4, with D tentatively TRBD1 (5 bases). Germline-derived CDR1 and CDR2 are LNHDA and SQIVND (reference sequence). Trimming stripped 6 bases from V and 3 bases from J, with 14 bases between. The CDR3 has 15 amino acids. In DNA form, the CDR3 reads TGTGCCAGTAGACCTCAGGGTGGCGCTAATGAAAAACTGTTTTTT. This codes for CASRPQGGANEKLFF.